A single sample gave rise to the 20 T cell receptor beta chains below, sequenced in a study of T cells in Graves' hyperthyroidism and ophthalmopathy. Amplification targeted TCR beta CDR3 regions from RNA transcripts. Initially, a first-round RT-PCR of the TCR CDR3 employed the HTBI primer set. TCRdb called the multiplex PCR reads again in MiXCR, with one record for every CDR3 protein. The data contain about 400,000 distinct CDR3 sequences, approximately 14% of them seen just once; the ten biggest clones take up roughly 7.7%. The sequenced sample consisted of blood. The receptors shown here come from a woman under 30 with Graves' hyperthyroidism.

This clonotype showed up many times. This chain uses TRBV9 with TRBJ2-3; D may be TRBD2 (6 bases). The germline V gene encodes CDR1 SGDLS and CDR2 YYNGEE. V was clipped by 4 bases and J by 6 bases, with 12 bases between them. CDR3 size: 13 residues. The CDR3 nucleotides are TGTGCCAGCAGCCCCGGGCGGGGCGATACGCAGTATTTT. Translating gives CASSPGRGDTQYF.

Notes on this clonotype: A much larger clone is a single base away; this may be a read error. The chain uses TRBV9 and TRBJ1-2; 7 bases align to TRBD1. The CDR3 totals 17 residues. CDR1 is SGDLS and CDR2 is YYNGEE in the germline V gene. This CDR3 reads CTSSVAPSSGQSYGYTF. CDR3 nucleotides: TGTACCAGCAGCGTAGCCCCTTCTTCGGGACAGAGTTATGGCTACACCTTC.

The table lists this clonotype with many counts. V is TRBV7-2 and J is TRBJ2-7, with D maybe TRBD2 (7 bases). Trimming removed 5 bases from V and 4 bases from J, with 18 bases in between. The CDR3 loop spans 15 amino acids. The V gene's germline CDR1 is SGHTA and CDR2 FQGNSA. The CDR3 sequence: CASSILSGGQYEQYF. Here the CDR3 DNA reads TGTGCCAGCAGCATCCTATCGGGAGGACAGTACGAGCAGTACTTC. The full variable domain, completed using reference TRBV7-2 and TRBJ2-7, is GAGVSQSPSNKVTEKGKDVELRCDPISGHTALYWYRQSLGQGLEFLIYFQGNSAPDKSGLPSDRFSAERTGGSVSTLTIQRTQQEDSAVYLCASSILSGGQYEQYFGPGTRLTVT.

This clonotype was seen ten or more times. The chain uses TRBV4-1 and TRBJ2-3; D not resolved. This CDR3 comprises 14 residues. Deletions cut 3 bases from V and 1 base from J, with 8 bases between. The V gene's germline CDR1 is MGHRA and CDR2 YSYEKL. CDR3 sequence: CASSHLDGTDTQYF. The CDR3 DNA reads TGCGCCAGCAGCCACCTTGATGGCACAGATACGCAGTATTTT.

This clonotype was counted ten times or more. This sequence joins TRBV27 and TRBJ2-1; 9 bases map to TRBD2. V gave up 2 bases and J gave up 6 bases; unmatched junction bases: 8. Germline V gene sequence: CDR1 MNHEY, CDR2 SMNVEV (reference sequence). This CDR3 contains 16 residues. CDR3 nucleotide sequence: TGTGCCAGCAGTTTAGGGCAGCGGGGGGTTTTCAATGAGCAGTTCTTC. This codes for CASSLGQRGVFNEQFF.

This rearrangement joins TRBV9 to TRBJ2-5; possibly TRBD2 for D (6 bases). This CDR3 comprises 15 residues. CDR1 is SGDLS and CDR2 is YYNGEE in the germline V gene. The V and J ends lost 2 bases and 3 bases respectively, with 14 bases between them. The CDR3 spells CASSVAGGPEETQYF. The CDR3 region has the DNA TGTGCCAGCAGCGTTGCCGGAGGGCCCGAAGAGACCCAGTACTTC.

This clonotype showed up many times. The chain joins TRBV12-3 or TRBV12-4 to TRBJ2-7; 11 nucleotides agree with TRBD2. This CDR3 is built from 14 residues. Trimming at V came to 6 bases and at J to 0 bases, leaving 1 base not matched to a gene. The CDR3 region is CASRGLADSYEQYF. CDR3 in DNA: TGTGCCAGCAGGGGACTAGCGGACTCCTACGAGCAGTACTTC.

This clonotype occurred many times. The gene calls are TRBV7-9 and TRBJ2-4, with 10 bases lining up with TRBD1. The ends lost 4 bases at V and 7 bases at J; junction bases unmatched: 7. This CDR3 is built from 15 residues. Per the germline V gene, CDR1 is SEHNR and CDR2 is FQNEAQ (reference sequence). The CDR3 protein is CASSSQTGGANIQYF. DNA for the CDR3: TGTGCCAGCAGCTCCCAGACAGGGGGCGCTAACATTCAGTACTTC.

This clonotype was observed many times. The V gene is TRBV20-1, the J gene TRBJ1-6; weak D call: TRBD1 (5 bases). The CDR3 has 15 residues. Trimming shortened V by 5 bases and J by 7 bases, and 18 bases separated the two germline ends. Germline V gives CDR1 DFQATT, CDR2 SNEGSKA (reference sequence). CDR3 nucleotide sequence: TGCAGTGCTCCGATCCTCAGGGCCCCGAATTCACCCCTCCACTTT. It is translated as CSAPILRAPNSPLHF.

This clonotype was seen ten or more times. This chain links TRBV20-1 with TRBJ1-2; no clear D. Deletions cut 1 base from V and 8 bases from J, with 20 bases between. The germline V gene has CDR1 DFQATT and CDR2 SNEGSKA (reference sequence). The CDR3 sequence is 15 residues long. The CDR3 protein is CSARVASRAYEGYTF. The CDR3 DNA reads TGCAGTGCTAGAGTAGCCTCTAGGGCTTACGAGGGCTACACCTTC.

At least ten counts were recorded for this clonotype. This chain joins TRBV6-1 and TRBJ2-1; possibly TRBD2 for D (6 bases). Germline CDR1 reads MNHNS; CDR2 reads SASEGT. V lost 2 bases to trimming and J lost 0 bases, with 14 bases between them. The CDR3 spans 17 residues. The CDR3 DNA is TGTGCCAGCAGTGAAATGTGGGGCGGGAACTCCTACAATGAGCAGTTCTTC. This gives the protein CASSEMWGGNSYNEQFF.

The table lists this clonotype with many counts. The chain combines TRBV24-1 with TRBJ1-5; the D is unclear. Germline V gives CDR1 KGHDR, CDR2 SFDVKD. There are 13 residues in the CDR3. V lost 7 bases to trimming and J lost 7 bases, with 13 bases between them. The CDR3 DNA reads TGTGCCACCAGCGCAAGCCCGGGGCAGCCCCAGCATTTT. This gives the protein CATSASPGQPQHF.

This clonotype was counted a few times. The gene calls are TRBV9 and TRBJ2-1; no clear D. V gave up 1 base and J gave up 3 bases, with 11 bases separating them. The CDR3 loop spans 15 amino acids. Looked up from germline, CDR1 is SGDLS and CDR2 is YYNGEE. CDR3 amino acids: CASSVRVAVYNEQFF. Written as DNA, the CDR3 is TGTGCCAGCAGCGTACGGGTAGCTGTCTACAATGAGCAGTTCTTC.

The V call is TRBV11-2, the J call TRBJ2-3, with 8 bases lining up with TRBD2. The CDR3 runs to 15 residues. Germline V CDR1 and CDR2: SGHAT, FQNNGV. V was clipped by 3 bases and J by 3 bases; unmatched bases: 5. CDR3 residues: CASSLDGGATDTQYF. The DNA for the CDR3 is TGTGCCAGCAGCTTGGACGGGGGGGCAACAGATACGCAGTATTTT.

This clonotype was detected ten times or more. The chain has TRBV6-1 and TRBJ2-1; maybe TRBD1 (5 bases). The V end lost 5 bases, the J end lost 7 bases, and 15 bases lay between the germline ends. CDR3 size: 14 residues. Looked up from germline, CDR1 is MNHNS and CDR2 is SASEGT. The CDR3: CASSYVGRANEQFF. The CDR3 DNA is TGTGCCAGCAGTTACGTCGGCAGGGCGAATGAGCAGTTCTTC.

Many counts were recorded for this clonotype. The chain couples TRBV5-1 to TRBJ2-3; D is tentatively TRBD1 or TRBD2 (5 bases each). This CDR3 spans 13 amino acids. The germline V gene has CDR1 SGHRS and CDR2 YFSETQ. V lost 4 bases to trimming and J lost 5 bases, with 11 bases between them. CDR3 protein: CASSRDGEDTQYF. CDR3 sequence (DNA): TGCGCCAGCAGCCGGGACGGAGAAGATACGCAGTATTTT.

This clonotype was detected ten times or more. The chain combines TRBV7-9 with TRBJ2-7, with 7 bases fitting TRBD1. The CDR3 extends over 16 amino acids. From germline, CDR1 is SEHNR and CDR2 FQNEAQ (reference sequence). The trim removed 4 bases at V and 0 bases at J, leaving 9 bases unmatched. CDR3 loop: CASSSPEGQLSYEQYF. The CDR3 DNA follows: TGTGCCAGCAGCTCGCCTGAGGGACAGCTCTCCTACGAGCAGTACTTC.

The CDR3 loop reads CASSVTVLTWDGYTF. CDR3 coding DNA: TGTGCCAGCAGCGTGACAGTTTTGACATGGGATGGCTACACCTTC. The chain joins TRBV5-4 to TRBJ1-2; D perhaps matches TRBD1 (5 bases). Between the trimmed V and J ends, which lost 4 bases and 6 bases, there was a span of 19 bases. The length of the CDR3 is 15 residues. The germline V gene encodes CDR1 SGHNT and CDR2 YYREEE (reference sequence). Full variable domain (remainder filled in from reference TRBV5-4 and TRBJ1-2): ETGVTQSPTHLIKTRGQQVTLRCSSQSGHNTVSWYQQALGQGPQFIFQYYREEENGRGNFPPRFSGLQFPNYSSELNVNALELDDSALYLCASSVTVLTWDGYTFGSGTRLTVV.

This clonotype was recorded many times. The J gene is TRBJ2-7, the V gene TRBV6-1; 11 bases line up with TRBD1. The CDR3 is 15 residues long. Losses at the gene ends were 6 bases for V and 2 bases for J; bases not matched to a gene: 6. CDR1 is MNHNS and CDR2 is SASEGT in the germline V gene. The CDR3 here is CASRKGQGGPYEQYF. The CDR3 bases are TGTGCCAGCAGAAAGGGACAGGGGGGTCCCTACGAGCAGTACTTC.

The chain employs TRBV27 and TRBJ2-3; TRBD1 might be the D (5 bases). The CDR3 contains 16 residues. Germline V gene lookup returns CDR1 MNHEY and CDR2 SMNVEV (reference sequence). Trimming stripped 0 bases from V and 5 bases from J, with 15 bases between. CDR3 amino acids: CASSLSQGAPGDTQYF. CDR3 DNA sequence: TGTGCCAGCAGTTTATCTCAGGGCGCCCCGGGAGATACGCAGTATTTT.